This T cell receptor beta chain was identified in a study of human T cells and chemical hapten exposure. Findings and limits, study-wide: No shift was seen in TCRs above 1 in 1000 frequency with DPC sensitization.

Germline CDR1 and CDR2: DFQATT and SNEGSKA (reference sequence). This CDR3 has 13 residues. The germline V and J ends were trimmed by 1 base and 3 bases, with 9 bases remaining between them. With regard to this clonotype: The target antigen is unknown.

Total RNA was extracted from unfractionated whole blood. Unique molecular identifiers were linked by the library to individual cDNA molecules. In the original workflow: Per sample, the median was about 88,000 TCRs, with values from roughly 25,000 to 750,000. TCRdb itself ran the reads through MiXCR, one entry per CDR3 protein. V and J calls and clone size were set by TCRdb, not the authors. The sample has about 120,000 distinct CDR3 sequences, over 7.5% seen once. This sequence was found in a human donor in good health. Some clones in this sample may be carry-over from other donors' samples. Sequencing was carried out using whole blood. The rearrangement joins TRBV20-1 to TRBJ1-1, with unresolved D. The CDR3 spells CSARGGRDTEAFF. DNA for the CDR3: TGCAGTGCTAGAGGAGGGAGGGACACTGAAGCTTTCTTT.